These 19 T cell receptor beta chains originate from one sample sequenced in a study of blood T cell repertoires in COVID-19. TCRdb's copy holds only in-frame clones and misses some; the assay was immunoSEQ multiplex PCR. Seen here are about 270,000 clones, approximately 86% observed once, and the top ten hold under 3%. The sequenced material came from PBMCs or T cells enriched from blood (not recorded which). Source of these receptors: a woman under 30 who had recovered from COVID-19.

Only one count was recorded for this clone. The chain combines TRBV19 with TRBJ2-5; 7 bases line up with TRBD1. The junction had 1 base not matched to a gene; V was cut back by 6 bases and J by 0 bases. The germline V gene has CDR1 LNHDA and CDR2 SQIVND (reference sequence). CDR3 length: 13 amino acids. The CDR3 region is CASRGTDQETQYF. The DNA of the CDR3 is TGTGCCAGTAGGGGGACAGACCAAGAGACCCAGTACTTC.

The chain joins TRBV5-4 to TRBJ1-1, with TRBD1 matching 10 bases. The CDR3 is 16 amino acids. V shed 2 bases and J 0 bases; nucleotides not matched to a gene: 4. The germline CDR1 and CDR2 sequences are SGHNT and YYREEE (reference sequence). The CDR3 nucleotides are TGTGCCAGCAGCTTAGACAGGGGGCGGATGAACACTGAAGCTTTCTTT. Its translation is CASSLDRGRMNTEAFF.

V is TRBV6-2 or TRBV6-3 and J is TRBJ2-3; no clear D gene. The germline CDR1 and CDR2 sequences are MNHEY and SVGEGT. The CDR3 consists of 14 residues. Trimming removed 1 base at V and 6 bases at J, with 11 bases between. The CDR3 sequence: CASSYYTGQDTQYF. The CDR3 coding sequence is TGTGCCAGCAGTTACTATACGGGTCAGGATACGCAGTATTTT.

The rearrangement joins TRBV29-1 to TRBJ2-2; perhaps TRBD2 as D (6 bases). The length of the CDR3 is 16 residues. V lost 6 bases to trimming and J lost 1 base, with 18 bases between them. CDR1 SQVTM and CDR2 ANQGSEA come from the germline V gene. The CDR3 spells CSVVGTQHKNTGELFF. The DNA of the CDR3 is TGCAGCGTCGTTGGGACTCAACACAAGAACACCGGGGAGCTGTTTTTT.

The V and J genes are TRBV24-1 and TRBJ2-1, with 12 nucleotides matching TRBD2. This CDR3 region has 15 residues. Germline V gives CDR1 KGHDR, CDR2 SFDVKD. V lost 2 bases to trimming and J lost 9 bases; unmatched junction nucleotides: 4. The CDR3 DNA follows: TGTGCCACCAGTGATTCTAGCGGGGGGGTGGGTGAGCAGTTCTTC. Residues: CATSDSSGGVGEQFF.

The genes are TRBV5-4 and TRBJ2-1; TRBD2 aligns across 10 bases. CDR3 length: 15 amino acids. Germline CDR1 reads SGHNT; CDR2 reads YYREEE (reference sequence). V shed 5 bases and J 8 bases; nucleotides not matched to a gene: 10. This CDR3 reads CASRLAGGSWDEQFF. Here the CDR3 DNA reads TGTGCCAGCAGATTAGCGGGGGGCTCTTGGGATGAGCAGTTCTTC.

This sequence joins TRBV27 and TRBJ1-1; possible D gene TRBD1, 6 bases. Trimming took 0 bases from V and 10 from J, leaving 12 bases between them. In germline, CDR1 is MNHEY, CDR2 SMNVEV (reference sequence). This CDR3 spans 13 amino acids. CDR3 loop: CASSLSGAAVAFF. The CDR3, as DNA: TGTGCCAGCAGTTTATCGGGGGCTGCGGTAGCTTTCTTT.

The rearrangement uses TRBV11-2 and TRBJ1-1, with 9 bases aligning to TRBD1. J lost 5 bases, V lost 7 bases, and 11 bases had no gene match. The CDR3 runs to 15 residues. The germline CDR1 and CDR2 sequences are SGHAT and FQNNGV. DNA of the CDR3: TGTGCCAGCACCCCTAACAGGGGGCGAAAGACTGAAGCTTTCTTT. Translated: CASTPNRGRKTEAFF.

The chain recombines TRBV24-1 with TRBJ2-3, with 10 positions matching TRBD1. Germline V CDR1 and CDR2: KGHDR, SFDVKD. The CDR3 has 21 amino acids. The junction had 19 bases not matched to a gene; V was cut back by 4 bases and J by 1 base. In DNA, the CDR3 is TGTGCCACCAGTGACCGAGCCTTCAAGGGGACAGGGGAAGGAGGCACAGATACGCAGTATTTT. Its translation: CATSDRAFKGTGEGGTDTQYF.

CDR3 amino acids: CASSPRGQGTEAFF. In DNA, the CDR3 is TGTGCCAGCTCACCCAGGGGGCAGGGCACTGAAGCTTTCTTT. The rearrangement joins TRBV18 to TRBJ1-1, with 8 bases fitting TRBD1. Germline values: CDR1 KGHSH, CDR2 LQKENI. Trimming removed 3 bases from V and 4 bases from J; junction bases left unmatched: 4. This CDR3 has 14 residues.

V is TRBV5-6 and J is TRBJ2-2; no clear D gene. Looked up from germline, CDR1 is SGHDT and CDR2 is YYEEEE. This CDR3 is 12 amino acids long. Trimming left V 2 bases short and J 7 bases short, with 6 bases between. CDR3 coding DNA: TGTGCCAGCAGCTTAATTTACGGGGAGCTGTTTTTT. Its protein product is CASSLIYGELFF.

The genes are TRBV6-5 and TRBJ2-5, with no clear D. This CDR3 region has 13 residues. Between the trimmed V and J ends, which lost 7 bases and 4 bases, there was a span of 13 bases. Germline CDR1 is MNHEY and CDR2 is SVGAGI. DNA of the CDR3: TGTGCCAGCACCCGAAATTCGGGAGAGACCCAGTACTTC. This gives the protein CASTRNSGETQYF.

This rearrangement joins TRBV19 to TRBJ1-1; 8 bases are shared with TRBD1. Germline loops: CDR1 LNHDA, CDR2 SQIVND (reference sequence). The CDR3 totals 14 residues. Trimming at V came to 3 bases and at J to 6 bases, leaving 6 bases not matched to a gene. CDR3: CASSIDAGGPEAFF. CDR3 DNA sequence: TGTGCCAGTAGTATTGACGCAGGGGGCCCTGAAGCTTTCTTT.

The J gene is TRBJ2-1, the V gene TRBV9; TRBD1 matches 7 bases. V lost 3 bases to trimming and J lost 2 bases; unmatched junction nucleotides: 5. The CDR3 has 15 amino acids. Germline CDR1 and CDR2: SGDLS and YYNGEE. The CDR3 coding sequence is TGTGCCAGCAGCGCGGACAGGCAGACCTACAATGAGCAGTTCTTC. This encodes CASSADRQTYNEQFF.

This clone was recorded once. CDR3 residues: CASSFRKEFSAEAFF. For the CDR3, the DNA is TGCGCCAGCAGCTTCCGGAAGGAGTTCAGCGCTGAAGCTTTCTTT. The chain has TRBV5-1 and TRBJ1-1; no reliable D call. Germline V gene lookup returns CDR1 SGHRS and CDR2 YFSETQ. CDR3 length: 15 amino acids. Trimming took 2 bases from V and 6 from J, leaving 17 bases between them.

The chain links TRBV3-1 (or the pseudogene TRBV3-2) to TRBJ1-3; tentatively, D is TRBD1 (5 bases). The CDR3 consists of 16 residues. Germline CDR1 reads LGHDT; CDR2 reads YNNKEL (reference sequence). The ends were cut back, 4 bases at V and 4 bases at J, with 17 bases in the middle. The CDR3 DNA follows: TGTGCCAGCAGCCTACGACACCAGGGCCAGGGAAACACCATATATTTT. It codes for CASSLRHQGQGNTIYF.

The chain couples TRBV10-2 to TRBJ1-2; tentative D call: TRBD1 (6 bases). This CDR3 is built from 17 residues. V dropped 0 bases and J dropped 4 bases, with 18 bases sitting between them. Germline CDR1 reads WSHSY; CDR2 reads SAAADI. In nucleotides, the CDR3 is TGCGCCAGCAGTGAGTCGGCAGGGGACGGCCCGCTCTATGGCTACACCTTC. This gives the protein CASSESAGDGPLYGYTF.

V gene TRBV10-2 combines with J gene TRBJ1-2, with a possible D match to TRBD1 (6 bases). The CDR3 extends over 14 amino acids. Trimming removed 4 bases at V and 5 bases at J, with 14 bases between. The germline CDR1 and CDR2 sequences are WSHSY and SAAADI. The CDR3 nucleotides are TGCGCCAGCAGTGGACGGACAGTGCTATATGGCTACACCTTC. Amino acid sequence: CASSGRTVLYGYTF.

The chain has TRBV27 and TRBJ2-2; D unclear. The CDR3 sequence is 12 residues long. Per the germline V gene, CDR1 is MNHEY and CDR2 is SMNVEV (reference sequence). V lost 6 bases to trimming and J lost 1 base, with 3 bases between them. The DNA of the CDR3 is TGTGCCAGCAGCAGGAACACCGGGGAGCTGTTTTTT. The encoded protein is CASSRNTGELFF.